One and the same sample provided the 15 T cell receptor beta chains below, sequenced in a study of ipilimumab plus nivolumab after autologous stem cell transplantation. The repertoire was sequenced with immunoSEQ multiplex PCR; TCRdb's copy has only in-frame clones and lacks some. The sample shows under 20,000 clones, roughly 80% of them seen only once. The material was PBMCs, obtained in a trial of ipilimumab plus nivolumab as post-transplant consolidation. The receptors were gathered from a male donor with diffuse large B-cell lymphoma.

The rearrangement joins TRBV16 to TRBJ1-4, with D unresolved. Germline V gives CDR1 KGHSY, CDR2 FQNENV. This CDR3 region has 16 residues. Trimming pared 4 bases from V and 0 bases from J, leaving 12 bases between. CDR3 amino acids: CASSPKGSPTNEKLFF. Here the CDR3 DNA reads TGTGCCAGCAGCCCTAAAGGGAGCCCAACTAATGAAAAACTGTTTTTT.

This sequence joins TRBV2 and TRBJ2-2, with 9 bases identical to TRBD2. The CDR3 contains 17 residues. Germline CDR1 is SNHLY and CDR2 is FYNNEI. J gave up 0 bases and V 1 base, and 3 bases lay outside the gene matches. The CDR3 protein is CASSEGGLASNTGELFF. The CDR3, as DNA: TGTGCCAGCAGTGAAGGGGGACTAGCTTCGAACACCGGGGAGCTGTTTTTT.

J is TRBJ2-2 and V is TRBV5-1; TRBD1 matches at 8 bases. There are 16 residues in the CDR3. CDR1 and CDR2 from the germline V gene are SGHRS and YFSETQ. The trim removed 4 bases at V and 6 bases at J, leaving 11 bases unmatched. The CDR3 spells CASSLDATGVSGELFF. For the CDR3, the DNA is TGCGCCAGCAGCCTGGACGCGACAGGGGTATCCGGGGAGCTGTTTTTT. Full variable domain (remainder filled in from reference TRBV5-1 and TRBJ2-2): KAGVTQTPRYLIKTRGQQVTLSCSPISGHRSVSWYQQTPGQGLQFLFEYFSETQRNKGNFPGRFSGRQFSNSRSEMNVSTLELGDSALYLCASSLDATGVSGELFFGEGSRLTVL.

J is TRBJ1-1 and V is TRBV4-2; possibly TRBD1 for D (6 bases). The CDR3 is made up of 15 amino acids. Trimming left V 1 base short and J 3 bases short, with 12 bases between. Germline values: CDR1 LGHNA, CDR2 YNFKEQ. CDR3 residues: CASSQVDRSDTEAFF. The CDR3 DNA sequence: TGTGCCAGCAGCCAAGTCGACAGGTCCGACACTGAAGCTTTCTTT.

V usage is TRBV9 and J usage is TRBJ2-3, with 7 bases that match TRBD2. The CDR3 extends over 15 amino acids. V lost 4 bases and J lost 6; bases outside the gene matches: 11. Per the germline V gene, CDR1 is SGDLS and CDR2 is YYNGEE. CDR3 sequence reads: CASSSSSGATDTQYF. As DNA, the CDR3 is TGTGCCAGCAGCTCCTCTAGCGGAGCGACGGATACGCAGTATTTT.

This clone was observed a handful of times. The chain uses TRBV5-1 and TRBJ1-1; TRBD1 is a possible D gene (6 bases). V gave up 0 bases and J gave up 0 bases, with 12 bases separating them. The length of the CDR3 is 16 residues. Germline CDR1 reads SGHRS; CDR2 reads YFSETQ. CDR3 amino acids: CASSLGIGGMNTEAFF. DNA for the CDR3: TGCGCCAGCAGCTTGGGGATAGGGGGGATGAACACTGAAGCTTTCTTT.

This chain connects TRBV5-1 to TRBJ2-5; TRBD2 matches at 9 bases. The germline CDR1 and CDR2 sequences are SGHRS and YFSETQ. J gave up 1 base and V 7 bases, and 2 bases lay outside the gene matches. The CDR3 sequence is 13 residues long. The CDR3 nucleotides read TGCGCCAGCGGCGGGGGGGGCCAAGAGACCCAGTACTTC. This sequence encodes CASGGGGQETQYF.

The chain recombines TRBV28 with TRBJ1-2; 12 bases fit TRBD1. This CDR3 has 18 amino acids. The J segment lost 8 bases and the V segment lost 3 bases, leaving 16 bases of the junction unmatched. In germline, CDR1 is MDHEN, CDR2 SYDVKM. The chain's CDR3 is CASSLLTGTGGGGRGYTF. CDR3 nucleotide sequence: TGTGCCAGCAGTTTGCTGACCGGGACAGGGGGCGGCGGAAGGGGCTACACCTTC.

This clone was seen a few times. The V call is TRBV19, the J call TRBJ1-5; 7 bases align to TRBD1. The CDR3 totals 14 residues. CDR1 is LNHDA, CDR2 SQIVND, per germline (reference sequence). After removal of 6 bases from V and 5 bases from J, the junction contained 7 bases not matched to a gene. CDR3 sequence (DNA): TGTGCCAGTAGCCCGACAGGGTGGGATCAGCCCCAGCATTTT. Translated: CASSPTGWDQPQHF.

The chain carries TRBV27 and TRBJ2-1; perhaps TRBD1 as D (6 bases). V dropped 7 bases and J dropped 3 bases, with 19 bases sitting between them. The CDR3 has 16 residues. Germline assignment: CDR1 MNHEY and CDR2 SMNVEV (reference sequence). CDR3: CASKNGDIRYYNEQFF. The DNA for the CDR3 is TGTGCCAGCAAAAACGGGGACATACGATACTACAATGAGCAGTTCTTC.

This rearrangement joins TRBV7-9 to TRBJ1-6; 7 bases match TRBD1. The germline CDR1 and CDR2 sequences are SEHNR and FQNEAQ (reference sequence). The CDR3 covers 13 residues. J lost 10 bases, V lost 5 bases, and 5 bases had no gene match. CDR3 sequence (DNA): TGTGCCAGCAGCACCGGGACAGTGTCACCCCTCCACTTT. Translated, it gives CASSTGTVSPLHF.

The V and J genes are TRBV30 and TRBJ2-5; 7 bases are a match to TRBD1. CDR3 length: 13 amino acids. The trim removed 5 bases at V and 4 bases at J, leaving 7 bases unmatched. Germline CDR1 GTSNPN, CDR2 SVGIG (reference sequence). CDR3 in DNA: TGTGCCTGGGAAGGGGGCGGCCCAGAGACCCAGTACTTC. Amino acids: CAWEGGGPETQYF.

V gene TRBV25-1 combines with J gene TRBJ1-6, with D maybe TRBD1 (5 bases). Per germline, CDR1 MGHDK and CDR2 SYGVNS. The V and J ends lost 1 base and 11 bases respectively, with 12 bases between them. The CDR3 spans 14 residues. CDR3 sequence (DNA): TGTGCCAGCAGTGAATTCGGCAGGGTTACACCCCTCCACTTT. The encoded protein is CASSEFGRVTPLHF.

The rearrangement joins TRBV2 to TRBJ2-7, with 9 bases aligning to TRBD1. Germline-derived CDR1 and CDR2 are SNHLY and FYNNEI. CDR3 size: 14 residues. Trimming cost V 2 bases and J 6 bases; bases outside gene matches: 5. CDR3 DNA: TGTGCCAGCAGTGAAATTTGGACAGGGGTCGAGCAGTACTTC. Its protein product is CASSEIWTGVEQYF.

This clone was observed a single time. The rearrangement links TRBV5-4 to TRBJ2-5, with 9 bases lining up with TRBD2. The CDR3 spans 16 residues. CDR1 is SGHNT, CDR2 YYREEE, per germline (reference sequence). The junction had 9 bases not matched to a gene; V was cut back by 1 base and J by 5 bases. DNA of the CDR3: TGTGCCAGCAGCTTGACGGATAGCGGGGGAGCCGAGACCCAGTACTTC. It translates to CASSLTDSGGAETQYF.